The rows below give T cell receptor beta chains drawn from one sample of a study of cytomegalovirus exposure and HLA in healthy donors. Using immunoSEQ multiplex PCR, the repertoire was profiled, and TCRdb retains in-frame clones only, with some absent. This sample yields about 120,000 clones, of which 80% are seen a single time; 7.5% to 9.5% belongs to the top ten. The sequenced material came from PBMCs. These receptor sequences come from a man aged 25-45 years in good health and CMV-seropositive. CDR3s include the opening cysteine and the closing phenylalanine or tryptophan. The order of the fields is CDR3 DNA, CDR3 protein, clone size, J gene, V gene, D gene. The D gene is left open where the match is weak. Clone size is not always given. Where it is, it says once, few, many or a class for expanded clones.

cdr3_nt: TGTGCCAGCAGTCCTATCCTTCCGGGACAGGGGAACTATGGCTACACCTTC
cdr3_aa: CASSPILPGQGNYGYTF
clone_size: -
j_call: TRBJ1-2
v_call: TRBV28
d_call: TRBD1

cdr3_nt: TGTGCCAGCAGTTACCGGACACTACCTGATCAGCCCCAGCATTTT
cdr3_aa: CASSYRTLPDQPQHF
clone_size: -
j_call: TRBJ1-5
v_call: TRBV6-5
d_call: -

cdr3_nt: TGTGCCAGCAGCTCAGAGTGGACAGGACCCTATGGCTACACCTTC
cdr3_aa: CASSSEWTGPYGYTF
clone_size: -
j_call: TRBJ1-2
v_call: TRBV7-6
d_call: TRBD1

cdr3_nt: TGCGCCAGCAGCCATGGGGACAGGGAAGAGACCCAGTACTTC
cdr3_aa: CASSHGDREETQYF
clone_size: -
j_call: TRBJ2-5
v_call: TRBV4-1
d_call: TRBD1

cdr3_nt: TGTGCCAGCCACGACCTAGGCTGGGGGGGGAACACTGAAGCTTTCTTT
cdr3_aa: CASHDLGWGGNTEAFF
clone_size: -
j_call: TRBJ1-1
v_call: TRBV9
d_call: -

cdr3_nt: TGTGCCAGCAGTGAAGCGCTCGGGGGGCCGGATACGCAGTATTTT
cdr3_aa: CASSEALGGPDTQYF
clone_size: -
j_call: TRBJ2-3
v_call: TRBV2
d_call: -

cdr3_nt: TGTGCCAGCTCACCGAGCCGCCAAGAGACCCAGTACTTC
cdr3_aa: CASSPSRQETQYF
clone_size: -
j_call: TRBJ2-5
v_call: TRBV18
d_call: -

cdr3_nt: TGCGCCAGCAGTGAGAAGCGGGGGGGACGGGGCTCCTACAATGAGCAGTTCTTC
cdr3_aa: CASSEKRGGRGSYNEQFF
clone_size: -
j_call: TRBJ2-1
v_call: TRBV10-1
d_call: TRBD2

cdr3_nt: TGTGCCAGCAGCAAACTAAGCCCCACAGGGGGCCGCAATCAGCCCCAGCATTTT
cdr3_aa: CASSKLSPTGGRNQPQHF
clone_size: few
j_call: TRBJ1-5
v_call: TRBV21-1
d_call: -

cdr3_nt: TGTGCCAGCAGATTACATCCGGGGGGGGCCAACGTCCTGACTTTC
cdr3_aa: CASRLHPGGANVLTF
clone_size: -
j_call: TRBJ2-6
v_call: TRBV5-5
d_call: -

cdr3_nt: TGTGCCAGCTCACAGCGGGACGGAAGCTCTGGAAACACCATATATTTT
cdr3_aa: CASSQRDGSSGNTIYF
clone_size: few
j_call: TRBJ1-3
v_call: TRBV18
d_call: -

cdr3_nt: TGTGCCAGGTCCTTGAAGGGGACAGGGACTTACGAGCAGTACTTC
cdr3_aa: CARSLKGTGTYEQYF
clone_size: few
j_call: TRBJ2-7
v_call: TRBV28
d_call: TRBD1

cdr3_nt: TGTGCCAGCAGCGGTACCGGGACAGGGAATGAAAAACTGTTTTTT
cdr3_aa: CASSGTGTGNEKLFF
clone_size: -
j_call: TRBJ1-4
v_call: TRBV9
d_call: TRBD1

cdr3_nt: TGTGCCAGCAGATCGGGACAGGGTGATGAAGAACTGTTTTTT
cdr3_aa: CASRSGQGDEELFF
clone_size: -
j_call: TRBJ1-4
v_call: TRBV5-5
d_call: TRBD1

cdr3_nt: TGTGCCAGCAGTGAAGAAGGGACAGGGCCATACGAGCAGTACTTC
cdr3_aa: CASSEEGTGPYEQYF
clone_size: -
j_call: TRBJ2-7
v_call: TRBV6-1
d_call: TRBD1

cdr3_nt: TGCGCCAGCAGCTTCCAGGGTGTCGCAGATACGCAGTATTTT
cdr3_aa: CASSFQGVADTQYF
clone_size: -
j_call: TRBJ2-3
v_call: TRBV5-1
d_call: -

cdr3_nt: TGCGCCAGCAGCCGACTAGCGGGGGGTGGGACCGGGGAGCTGTTTTTT
cdr3_aa: CASSRLAGGGTGELFF
clone_size: -
j_call: TRBJ2-2
v_call: TRBV4-1
d_call: TRBD2

cdr3_nt: TGTGCCAGCAGCAACGGACAGGGGCCTAATGAAAAACTGTTTTTT
cdr3_aa: CASSNGQGPNEKLFF
clone_size: -
j_call: TRBJ1-4
v_call: TRBV9
d_call: TRBD1

cdr3_nt: TGTGCCAGCAGCTACTCCGGGACACTGAACACTGAAGCTTTCTTT
cdr3_aa: CASSYSGTLNTEAFF
clone_size: -
j_call: TRBJ1-1
v_call: TRBV7-8
d_call: -

cdr3_nt: TGCGCCAGCAGCCACCGACAGGAGTTGAACACTGAAGCTTTCTTT
cdr3_aa: CASSHRQELNTEAFF
clone_size: -
j_call: TRBJ1-1
v_call: TRBV4-1
d_call: -

cdr3_nt: TGTGCCAGCAGTTTAGGGGGCCTCCAAAACATTCAGTACTTC
cdr3_aa: CASSLGGLQNIQYF
clone_size: -
j_call: TRBJ2-4
v_call: TRBV28
d_call: -

cdr3_nt: TGTTCCAGCAGCTCGACTCTGAGCTCCTATAATTCACCCCTCCACTTT
cdr3_aa: CSSSSTLSSYNSPLHF
clone_size: -
j_call: TRBJ1-6
v_call: TRBV7-9
d_call: -

cdr3_nt: TGCGCCAGCAGTGCTCGGCTGGACAGTGCCAACACCGGGGAGCTGTTTTTT
cdr3_aa: CASSARLDSANTGELFF
clone_size: once
j_call: TRBJ2-2
v_call: TRBV10-1
d_call: -

cdr3_nt: TGTGCCAGCAGGTACTCAGGGGGGATGAACACTGAAGCTTTCTTT
cdr3_aa: CASRYSGGMNTEAFF
clone_size: few
j_call: TRBJ1-1
v_call: TRBV21-1
d_call: -

cdr3_nt: TGTGCCAGCAGTGCCTCTCTGTCTCAGGGGGCAGGGGAGACCCAGTACTTC
cdr3_aa: CASSASLSQGAGETQYF
clone_size: -
j_call: TRBJ2-5
v_call: TRBV2
d_call: TRBD1

cdr3_nt: TGTGCCAGCAGCTTGACGACAGGGCTTAGAGGGGAGCTGTTTTTT
cdr3_aa: CASSLTTGLRGELFF
clone_size: once
j_call: TRBJ2-2
v_call: TRBV5-5
d_call: TRBD1

cdr3_nt: TGTGCCAGCCCTAGGACAGCCCTTAGCACAGATACGCAGTATTTT
cdr3_aa: CASPRTALSTDTQYF
clone_size: -
j_call: TRBJ2-3
v_call: TRBV9
d_call: -

cdr3_nt: TGTGCCAGCAGTCCCCTCGATCAGGGTAACTATGGCTACACCTTC
cdr3_aa: CASSPLDQGNYGYTF
clone_size: -
j_call: TRBJ1-2
v_call: TRBV27
d_call: -

cdr3_nt: TGTGCCAGCAGCCTGACCTCGACTAGCGGGGCCAACAATGAGCAGTTCTTC
cdr3_aa: CASSLTSTSGANNEQFF
clone_size: -
j_call: TRBJ2-1
v_call: TRBV9
d_call: TRBD2

cdr3_nt: TGCGCCAGCAGCTTTGCTAGCATCGAATACGAGCAGTACTTC
cdr3_aa: CASSFASIEYEQYF
clone_size: -
j_call: TRBJ2-7
v_call: TRBV5-1
d_call: -

cdr3_nt: TGTGCCAGCAGCAGACCGGGAGAACATACGCAGTATTTT
cdr3_aa: CASSRPGEHTQYF
clone_size: -
j_call: TRBJ2-3
v_call: TRBV11-2
d_call: -

cdr3_nt: TGCGCCAGCAGCTTGGCCCTCAATGAGCAGTTCTTC
cdr3_aa: CASSLALNEQFF
clone_size: -
j_call: TRBJ2-1
v_call: TRBV5-1
d_call: -

cdr3_nt: TGTGCCAGCTCATCCAGGGCACCGAAAGACACCGGGGAGCTGTTTTTT
cdr3_aa: CASSSRAPKDTGELFF
clone_size: -
j_call: TRBJ2-2
v_call: TRBV18
d_call: -

cdr3_nt: TGTGCCAGCAGTACTACCGGGACAGCACGTTTTAACTATGGCTACACCTTC
cdr3_aa: CASSTTGTARFNYGYTF
clone_size: -
j_call: TRBJ1-2
v_call: TRBV2
d_call: TRBD1

cdr3_nt: TGTGCCAGTAGATCGGGACATATGTACAATGAGCAGTTCTTC
cdr3_aa: CASRSGHMYNEQFF
clone_size: -
j_call: TRBJ2-1
v_call: TRBV27
d_call: -

cdr3_nt: TGTGCCAGCACCGAACGGGTCAGTTATAATTCACCCCTCCACTTT
cdr3_aa: CASTERVSYNSPLHF
clone_size: -
j_call: TRBJ1-6
v_call: TRBV2
d_call: -

cdr3_nt: TGTGCCAGTAGGGACAGGGGGCGGAGGGATGAGCAGTTCTTC
cdr3_aa: CASRDRGRRDEQFF
clone_size: -
j_call: TRBJ2-1
v_call: TRBV19
d_call: TRBD1

cdr3_nt: TGTGCCAGTAGTACAGGCTCTACGGGATCACCCCTCCACTTT
cdr3_aa: CASSTGSTGSPLHF
clone_size: -
j_call: TRBJ1-6
v_call: TRBV19
d_call: -

cdr3_nt: TGTGCCAGCAGTCGTGGTCGCAGATGGGGGCTTTCCAGCACAGATACGCAGTATTTT
cdr3_aa: CASSRGRRWGLSSTDTQYF
clone_size: -
j_call: TRBJ2-3
v_call: TRBV28
d_call: -

cdr3_nt: TGTGCCAGTAGCAGGGGACAGGCCGGGAATAGTTCACCCCTCCACTTT
cdr3_aa: CASSRGQAGNSSPLHF
clone_size: -
j_call: TRBJ1-6
v_call: TRBV19
d_call: TRBD1

cdr3_nt: TGCAGTGCTAGTTTAGATCCTGAAGCTTTCTTT
cdr3_aa: CSASLDPEAFF
clone_size: -
j_call: TRBJ1-1
v_call: TRBV20-1
d_call: -

cdr3_nt: TGTGCCAGCAGCCGGAGGAGACAGGATGCAACTAATGAAAAACTGTTTTTT
cdr3_aa: CASSRRRQDATNEKLFF
clone_size: once
j_call: TRBJ1-4
v_call: TRBV5-8
d_call: -

cdr3_nt: TGTGCCATCAGTGAGTCTCTAGCTGGGGATACGCAGTATTTT
cdr3_aa: CAISESLAGDTQYF
clone_size: few
j_call: TRBJ2-3
v_call: TRBV10-3
d_call: -